This T cell receptor beta chain was recovered during a study of blood T cell repertoires in COVID-19. Overall study context: Italy, Spain and the United States were the sources of the convalescent and acute COVID-19 samples. Sample material is recorded as cDNA or gDNA derived from T cells, B-cell-depleted T cells, or PBMCs.

Trimming took off 7 bases at V and 1 base at J, with 13 bases between the two ends. The length of the CDR3 is 14 residues. Per the germline V gene, CDR1 is SNHLY and CDR2 is FYNNEI. The method was immunoSEQ multiplex PCR; TCRdb's version includes in-frame clones alone and lacks a portion of them. This sample has 75,000 to 85,000 clones, with approximately 89% found just once. This clonotype originated in a man aged 50-59 years with active COVID-19. What was sequenced was peripheral blood. This sequence joins TRBV2 and TRBJ1-1; possibly TRBD1 for D (6 bases). CDR3 amino acids: CASNTQGGNTEAFF. For the CDR3, the DNA is TGTGCCAGCAACACACAGGGTGGGAACACTGAAGCTTTCTTT.